Each of the 27 T cell receptor beta chains below was sequenced from the same sample in a study of beta chain features in type 1 diabetes (dated by TCRdb to 2016 to 2018). Libraries were made using the immunoSEQ multiplex PCR assay. The entire isolated RNA was reverse transcribed using the High Capacity cDNA Reverse Transcription Kit, and thus expressed TCRB transcripts were sequenced. What TCRdb holds here is the immuneACCESS table cut down to in-frame rearrangements. Part of the clones is not present; checked against another copy, under half of the missing clones reflect an unresolved V gene, and the others are unexplained. The sample table contains about 360,000 clones; only one count was recorded for around an eighth of them. The ten most abundant clones make up 0.017% of the sample. Sequenced input: naive CD4+ T cells from blood. Interpreted using the paper, the cell subset or site label stands for: true naive CD4+ T cells. The receptors originated from a man between 18 and 29 years old in good health.

The V and J genes are TRBV4-3 and TRBJ2-7, with D possibly TRBD1 on 6 matching bases. The V end was cut by 0 bases, the J end by 7 bases, with 28 bases between. This CDR3 spans 19 amino acids. Germline assignment: CDR1 LGHNA and CDR2 YSLEER. The CDR3 nucleotides read TGCGCCAGCAGCCAAGAAGGGGGATTTTTCGGACCCTCCTACGAGGAGCAGTACTTC. Protein product: CASSQEGGFFGPSYEEQYF.

The chain carries TRBV19 and TRBJ1-2; TRBD1 agrees at 7 bases. This CDR3 region has 12 residues. The germline CDR1 and CDR2 sequences are LNHDA and SQIVND (reference sequence). V trimming: 8 bases; J trimming: 5 bases; junction bases outside the gene matches: 5. The DNA of the CDR3 is TGTGCCAGTGGACAGGATCGGTATGGCTACACCTTC. This translates into CASGQDRYGYTF.

CDR3 residues: CASSLGAKLFF. For the CDR3, the DNA is TGTGCCAGCAGCTTAGGGGCAAAACTGTTTTTT. The J gene is TRBJ1-4, the V gene TRBV11-2; D call uncertain. Looked up from germline, CDR1 is SGHAT and CDR2 is FQNNGV. This CDR3 has 11 amino acids. V was trimmed by 1 base and J by 10 bases, leaving 4 bases between them.

This clone has just a few counts. The chain has TRBV15 and TRBJ2-7; D is uncertain. This CDR3 is built from 15 residues. Germline loops: CDR1 LNHNV, CDR2 YYDKDF (reference sequence). V was pared by 2 bases and J by 0 bases, with 11 bases between. The CDR3 spells CATSRQQPSSYEQYF. The CDR3 bases are TGTGCCACCAGCAGACAACAGCCGAGCTCCTACGAGCAGTACTTC.

The chain uses TRBV18 and TRBJ2-2; maybe TRBD1 (5 bases). The germline V gene encodes CDR1 KGHSH and CDR2 LQKENI. V was cut by 5 bases and J by 5 bases, with 12 bases left in between. This CDR3 spans 14 amino acids. The CDR3 DNA reads as TGTGCCAGCTCAGCCCAGGGTGAAACCGGGGAGCTGTTTTTT. This gives the protein CASSAQGETGELFF.

This clone has just a few counts. This chain joins TRBV6-6 and TRBJ2-7, with D unclear. V lost 7 bases and J lost 0, with 13 bases in between. Germline V CDR1 and CDR2: MNHNY, SVGAGI (reference sequence). The CDR3 runs to 14 residues. CDR3 in DNA: TGTGCCAGCACTAGAGAGGCGGACTCCTACGAGCAGTACTTC. Protein: CASTREADSYEQYF.

Note on this clone: Other DNA sequences of this sample code for an identical CDR3. The rearrangement uses TRBV14 and TRBJ2-2; TRBD2 is a possible D gene (5 bases). This CDR3 is built from 13 residues. V lost 0 bases to trimming and J lost 7 bases, with 6 bases between them. CDR1 and CDR2 (germline): SGHDN, FVKESK. The CDR3 region is CASSQDRGGELFF. Written as DNA, the CDR3 is TGTGCCAGCAGCCAAGATCGGGGCGGGGAGCTGTTTTTT. The variable domain in full, completed from reference TRBV14 and TRBJ2-2, reads EAGVTQFPSHSVIEKGQTVTLRCDPISGHDNLYWYRRVMGKEIKFLLHFVKESKQDESGMPNNRFLAERTGGTYSTLKVQPAELEDSGVYFCASSQDRGGELFFGEGSRLTVL.

The rearrangement links TRBV7-9 to TRBJ2-5; 7 nucleotides agree with TRBD1. The CDR3 spans 15 residues. The trim removed 3 bases at V and 1 base at J, leaving 5 bases unmatched. Germline CDR1 and CDR2: SEHNR and FQNEAQ (reference sequence). The CDR3 is CASSLKRTGQETQYF. The CDR3 DNA is TGTGCCAGCAGCTTGAAAAGGACAGGCCAAGAGACCCAGTACTTC.

This clone turned up a few times. The genes are TRBV9 and TRBJ2-1; no definite D call. Germline V CDR1 and CDR2: SGDLS, YYNGEE. The length of the CDR3 is 15 residues. V lost 1 base to trimming and J lost 0 bases, with 8 bases between them. CDR3 amino acids: CASSVSAVSYNEQFF. DNA of the CDR3: TGTGCCAGCAGCGTATCGGCGGTCTCCTACAATGAGCAGTTCTTC.

The rearrangement joins TRBV5-1 to TRBJ2-6, with 8 bases that match TRBD1. Germline V gene lookup returns CDR1 SGHRS and CDR2 YFSETQ. J lost 4 bases, V lost 5 bases, and 8 bases had no gene match. The CDR3 runs 16 residues. DNA for the CDR3: TGCGCCAGCAGTTACGACAGGGGAGCCGGGGCCAACGTCCTGACTTTC. Translated, it gives CASSYDRGAGANVLTF.

This clone was counted only a few times. This chain links TRBV11-3 with TRBJ1-1; TRBD1 aligns across 7 bases. The ends lost 6 bases at V and 5 bases at J; junction bases unmatched: 3. CDR3 length: 12 residues. In germline, CDR1 is SGHNT, CDR2 YENEEA. The CDR3 loop is CASRGDSTEAFF. CDR3 nucleotides: TGTGCCAGCAGAGGGGACAGTACTGAAGCTTTCTTT.

This chain joins TRBV7-2 and TRBJ2-1, with 8 bases matching TRBD1. Per germline, CDR1 SGHTA and CDR2 FQGNSA. The junction had 7 bases not matched to a gene; V was cut back by 5 bases and J by 7 bases. The CDR3 runs 14 residues. CDR3 loop: CASSPGTGWNEQFF. The CDR3 DNA follows: TGTGCCAGCAGCCCGGGGACAGGATGGAATGAGCAGTTCTTC. Full variable domain (missing parts from reference TRBV7-2 and TRBJ2-1): GAGVSQSPSNKVTEKGKDVELRCDPISGHTALYWYRQSLGQGLEFLIYFQGNSAPDKSGLPSDRFSAERTGGSVSTLTIQRTQQEDSAVYLCASSPGTGWNEQFFGPGTRLTVL.

This clone was seen a few times. The V call is TRBV28, the J call TRBJ2-1; the match to TRBD1 covers 7 bases. The CDR3 length is 14 residues. The germline V gene encodes CDR1 MDHEN and CDR2 SYDVKM. Losses at the gene ends were 7 bases for V and 6 bases for J; bases not matched to a gene: 9. CDR3 loop: CASTPGTVSNEQFF. Here the CDR3 DNA reads TGTGCCAGCACCCCCGGGACAGTTAGCAATGAGCAGTTCTTC. Combining the CDR3 with reference TRBV28 and TRBJ2-1 gives the whole variable domain DVKVTQSSRYLVKRTGEKVFLECVQDMDHENMFWYRQDPGLGLRLIYFSYDVKMKEKGDIPEGYSVSREKKERFSLILESASTNQTSMYLCASTPGTVSNEQFFGPGTRLTVL.

The chain recombines TRBV25-1 with TRBJ2-2; 7 nucleotides match TRBD1. CDR3 length: 15 amino acids. The germline V gene has CDR1 MGHDK and CDR2 SYGVNS. V lost 7 bases, J lost 1 base, and 6 bases stayed unmatched. In nucleotides, the CDR3 is TGTGCCAGCATGAGTAGGGACAGGAACACCGGGGAGCTGTTTTTT. This encodes CASMSRDRNTGELFF.

This clone turned up a few times. J is TRBJ2-2 and V is TRBV18; 14 nucleotides align to TRBD2. There are 16 residues in the CDR3. Germline CDR1 is KGHSH and CDR2 is LQKENI. Trimming at V came to 4 bases and at J to 5 bases, leaving 3 bases not matched to a gene. The CDR3 region is CASSRGTSGSTGELFF. CDR3 DNA: TGTGCCAGCTCACGAGGGACTAGCGGGAGTACCGGGGAGCTGTTTTTT.

This clone has a handful of counts. The chain combines TRBV7-2 with TRBJ2-1; no clear D. Germline V gene sequence: CDR1 SGHTA, CDR2 FQGNSA. The CDR3 length is 14 residues. V dropped 1 base and J dropped 6 bases, with 10 bases sitting between them. CDR3 region: CASSLVVRPNEQFF. DNA of the CDR3: TGTGCCAGCAGCTTAGTGGTGAGGCCCAATGAGCAGTTCTTC.

This chain joins TRBV6-1 and TRBJ1-2; 7 bases fit TRBD1. Germline V CDR1 and CDR2: MNHNS, SASEGT. The CDR3 loop spans 15 amino acids. V shed 5 bases and J 5 bases; nucleotides not matched to a gene: 11. CDR3 coding DNA: TGTGCCAGCAGTAAGGGACAGACCTCTTTTTATGGCTACACCTTC. It is translated as CASSKGQTSFYGYTF.

This clone was seen a handful of times. J is TRBJ2-3 and V is TRBV28, with 9 positions matching TRBD1. The CDR3 sequence is 15 residues long. CDR1 MDHEN and CDR2 SYDVKM come from the germline V gene. J gave up 4 bases and V 7 bases, and 9 bases lay outside the gene matches. The CDR3 coding sequence is TGTGCCAGCACCCGGGGGACAGGGAAGGCAGATACGCAGTATTTT. Its protein product is CASTRGTGKADTQYF.

The gene calls are TRBV28 and TRBJ2-7; 8 bases are a match to TRBD1. The V segment lost 6 bases and the J segment 3 bases; nucleotides outside the gene matches: 10. CDR3 size: 15 residues. Germline assignment: CDR1 MDHEN and CDR2 SYDVKM. For the CDR3, the DNA is TGTGCCAGCAGCTTAGGGACAGGAGAAGTCTACGAGCAGTACTTC. Residues: CASSLGTGEVYEQYF. Filled out from reference TRBV28 and TRBJ2-7, the complete variable domain reads DVKVTQSSRYLVKRTGEKVFLECVQDMDHENMFWYRQDPGLGLRLIYFSYDVKMKEKGDIPEGYSVSREKKERFSLILESASTNQTSMYLCASSLGTGEVYEQYFGPGTRLTVT.

The CDR3 region has the DNA TGTGCCAGCAACCCGGCAGGCTATGGCTACACCTTC. It specifies CASNPAGYGYTF. The chain joins TRBV28 to TRBJ1-2; unclear D gene. Germline V gives CDR1 MDHEN, CDR2 SYDVKM. V lost 7 bases, J lost 4 bases, and 10 bases lay in between. This CDR3 comprises 12 residues.

This clone was seen at least ten times. The rearrangement links TRBV30 to TRBJ1-6; D not resolved. From germline, CDR1 is GTSNPN and CDR2 SVGIG (reference sequence). This CDR3 region has 12 residues. Deletions cut 5 bases from V and 9 bases from J, with 11 bases between. CDR3 residues: CAWGGTASPLHF. The DNA for the CDR3 is TGTGCCTGGGGAGGAACGGCTTCACCCCTCCACTTT.

The V and J genes are TRBV19 and TRBJ2-3; TRBD1 is a possible D gene (5 bases). V was cut by 5 bases and J by 6 bases, with 15 bases left in between. This CDR3 spans 14 amino acids. From germline, CDR1 is LNHDA and CDR2 SQIVND (reference sequence). CDR3 DNA: TGTGCCAGTAGTCGGGCAGGGTATGGGGATACGCAGTATTTT. Its translation: CASSRAGYGDTQYF.

The chain joins TRBV5-4 to TRBJ2-5; 13 bases match TRBD2. The CDR3 is 16 residues long. Trimming removed 3 bases from V and 5 bases from J; junction bases left unmatched: 7. CDR1 SGHNT and CDR2 YYREEE come from the germline V gene (reference sequence). CDR3 protein: CASSSRTSGRGETQYF. As DNA, the CDR3 is TGTGCCAGCAGCTCACGGACTAGCGGGAGAGGCGAGACCCAGTACTTC.

The rearrangement joins TRBV6-4 to TRBJ1-1, with D possibly TRBD1 on 5 matching bases. The germline gives CDR1 MRHNA, CDR2 SNTAGT. The CDR3 runs to 13 residues. Deletions cut 6 bases from V and 8 bases from J, with 16 bases between. In nucleotides, the CDR3 is TGTGCCAGCAGAGCACCTGACAGTACGGAAGCTTTCTTT. It is translated as CASRAPDSTEAFF.

The chain couples TRBV6-5 to TRBJ2-3, with D maybe TRBD2 (6 bases). The CDR3 has 14 residues. The germline gives CDR1 MNHEY, CDR2 SVGAGI. Trimming took off 5 bases at V and 1 base at J, with 10 bases between the two ends. The CDR3 DNA reads as TGTGCCAGCAGTCGGACTATACGCACAGATACGCAGTATTTT. Translated, it gives CASSRTIRTDTQYF.

This clone has only a few counts. The chain carries TRBV27 and TRBJ2-1; 14 bases match TRBD2. This CDR3 comprises 17 residues. After removal of 5 bases from V and 5 bases from J, the junction contained 8 bases not matched to a gene. Germline CDR1 and CDR2: MNHEY and SMNVEV (reference sequence). This CDR3 reads CASSPRTSGGTHNEQFF. In DNA, the CDR3 is TGTGCCAGCAGTCCACGGACTAGCGGGGGGACACACAATGAGCAGTTCTTC.

This clone was seen more than once but under ten times. The chain recombines TRBV5-1 with TRBJ2-5, with TRBD1 matching 7 bases. Germline CDR1 is SGHRS and CDR2 is YFSETQ. Trimming cost V 4 bases and J 4 bases; bases outside gene matches: 7. The CDR3 runs 14 residues. CDR3 in DNA: TGCGCCAGCAGCACCCCGACAGGGCGAGAGACCCAGTACTTC. Residues: CASSTPTGRETQYF.